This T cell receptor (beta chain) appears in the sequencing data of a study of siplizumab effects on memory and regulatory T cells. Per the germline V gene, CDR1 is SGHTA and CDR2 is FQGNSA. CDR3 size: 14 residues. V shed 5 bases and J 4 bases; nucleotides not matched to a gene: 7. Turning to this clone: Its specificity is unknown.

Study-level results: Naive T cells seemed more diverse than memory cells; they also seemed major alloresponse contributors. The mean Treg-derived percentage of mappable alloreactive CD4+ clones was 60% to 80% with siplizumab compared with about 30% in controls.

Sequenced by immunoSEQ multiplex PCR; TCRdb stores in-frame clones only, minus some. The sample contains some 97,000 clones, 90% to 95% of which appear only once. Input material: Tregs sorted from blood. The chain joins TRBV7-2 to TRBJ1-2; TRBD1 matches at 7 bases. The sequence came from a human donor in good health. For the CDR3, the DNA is TGTGCCAGCAGCCTCCAGGGGGGAGGCTATGGCTACACCTTC. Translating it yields CASSLQGGGYGYTF. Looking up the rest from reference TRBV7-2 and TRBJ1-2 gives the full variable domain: GAGVSQSPSNKVTEKGKDVELRCDPISGHTALYWYRQSLGQGLEFLIYFQGNSAPDKSGLPSDRFSAERTGGSVSTLTIQRTQQEDSAVYLCASSLQGGGYGYTFGSGTRLTVV.